What follows is one T cell receptor (beta chain) and its context. Its antigen remains unknown. The primer mix had 60 Vbeta and 13 Jbeta primers. The table came from immunoSEQ multiplex PCR; TCRdb's copy has only in-frame clones and leaves some out. This sample carries 110,000 to 150,000 clones, roughly 80% of them seen once, and the ten largest clones take 4.3%. This record comes from a study of cytomegalovirus exposure and HLA in healthy donors. The donors comprised healthy bone marrow donors. Study outcomes and limitations: About 90% or about 30% of the time was how often most TCR beta V segments were productive, according to an earlier analysis. The authors reported that TCR beta sequences could predict HLA-A and HLA-B alleles. These predictions were accurate for most subjects in the first cohort.

From germline, CDR1 is SNHLY and CDR2 FYNNEI. The length of the CDR3 is 13 residues. Trimming pared 7 bases from V and 5 bases from J, leaving 14 bases between. The chain couples TRBV2 to TRBJ1-2; D is unclear. The sequenced sample consisted of PBMCs. The clonotype originates from a woman aged 35 to 49 in good health and CMV-seropositive. CDR3 DNA sequence: TGTGCCAGCACTGACCCTGAGGGATATGGCTACACCTTC. This gives the protein CASTDPEGYGYTF.